Shown below are 23 T cell receptor beta chains from a single sample sequenced in a study of Graves' ophthalmopathy and Graves' hyperthyroidism. Using RNA transcripts, the TCR beta CDR3 regions were amplified. RT-PCR was first run with HTBI primers, then multiplex PCR in a second round. TCRdb reprocessed the multiplex PCR reads via MiXCR and lists one record per CDR3 protein. The data contain just over 600,000 distinct CDR3 sequences, 22% of them singletons. The specimen sequenced was peripheral blood. These TCRs come from a woman between 18 and 29 years old with stable Graves' hyperthyroidism. Some clones in this sample may be carry-over from other donors' samples.

This clonotype was detected ten times or more. The V gene is TRBV2, the J gene TRBJ1-1; D gene uncertain. This CDR3 region has 13 residues. Germline CDR1 is SNHLY and CDR2 is FYNNEI. Trimming took 7 bases from V and 3 from J, leaving 12 bases between them. CDR3 region: CASKWQKDTEAFF. CDR3 sequence (DNA): TGTGCCAGCAAATGGCAGAAGGACACTGAAGCTTTCTTT.

This clonotype showed up just a few times. This sequence joins TRBV7-2 and TRBJ1-6; possibly TRBD1 for D (5 bases). The V and J ends lost 3 bases and 7 bases respectively, with 13 bases between them. Germline CDR1 SGHTA, CDR2 FQGNSA. The CDR3 spans 15 residues. The DNA of the CDR3 is TGTGCCAGCAGCTTTGGGACGAGGGCAAATTCACCCCTCCACTTT. This codes for CASSFGTRANSPLHF. Using reference TRBV7-2 and TRBJ1-6 for the parts outside the CDR3, the full variable domain is GAGVSQSPSNKVTEKGKDVELRCDPISGHTALYWYRQSLGQGLEFLIYFQGNSAPDKSGLPSDRFSAERTGGSVSTLTIQRTQQEDSAVYLCASSFGTRANSPLHFGNGTRLTVT.

There are many counts of this clonotype. In DNA form, the CDR3 reads TGTGCCAGCGGCAACAGGGGGCTTCAGCCCCAGCATTTT. Translation gives CASGNRGLQPQHF. The chain has TRBV12-3 or TRBV12-4 and TRBJ1-5, with 9 bases that match TRBD1. V was clipped by 8 bases and J by 6 bases; unmatched bases: 5. The CDR3 covers 13 residues.

The gene calls are TRBV6-1 and TRBJ1-2, with a tentative D call TRBD1 (5 bases). Germline V gene data show CDR1 as MNHNS and CDR2 as SASEGT. CDR3 size: 15 residues. The V and J ends lost 3 bases and 6 bases respectively, with 17 bases between them. CDR3 region: CASSEIARVGDGYTF. CDR3 DNA: TGTGCCAGCAGTGAGATAGCACGGGTAGGGGATGGCTACACCTTC.

Ten or more counts support this clonotype. The chain employs TRBV4-1 and TRBJ1-1, with 8 bases identical to TRBD1. This CDR3 spans 15 amino acids. V trimming: 3 bases; J trimming: 3 bases; junction bases outside the gene matches: 6. Germline V gives CDR1 MGHRA, CDR2 YSYEKL. The CDR3 nucleotides read TGCGCCAGCAGCCATGTTGACAGGGGTTACACTGAAGCTTTCTTT. It specifies CASSHVDRGYTEAFF.

This clonotype came up many times. This chain links TRBV3-1 with TRBJ2-7, with D perhaps TRBD2 (5 bases). Trimming removed 1 base from V and 0 bases from J, with 10 bases in between. Germline values: CDR1 LGHDT, CDR2 YNNKEL (reference sequence). The CDR3 consists of 15 residues. DNA of the CDR3: TGTGCCAGCAGCCAAGGGAGGCAGCCCTCCTACGAGCAGTACTTC. This sequence encodes CASSQGRQPSYEQYF.

This chain links TRBV11-2 with TRBJ2-7, with D perhaps being TRBD1 or TRBD2 (6 bases each). Trimming removed 1 base at V and 2 bases at J, with 12 bases between. The germline gives CDR1 SGHAT, CDR2 FQNNGV. The CDR3 sequence is 15 residues long. CDR3: CASSLGGGTAYEQYF. CDR3 coding DNA: TGTGCCAGCAGCTTAGGAGGGGGGACCGCCTACGAGCAGTACTTC.

This clonotype was found many times. The genes are TRBV5-1 and TRBJ1-1; D is unclear. Germline lookup yields CDR1 SGHRS and CDR2 YFSETQ. Deletions cut 1 base from V and 2 bases from J, with 6 bases between. The CDR3 loop spans 13 amino acids. This CDR3 reads CASSLSTNTEAFF. The CDR3 DNA is TGCGCCAGCAGCTTGTCGACAAACACTGAAGCTTTCTTT.

The CDR3 bases are TGCAGTGCTAGAGCAGGGGTCGGCTACACCTTC. Translated: CSARAGVGYTF. This chain joins TRBV20-1 and TRBJ1-2, with D maybe TRBD1 (6 bases). CDR1 and CDR2 from the germline V gene are DFQATT and SNEGSKA (reference sequence). The CDR3 is made up of 11 amino acids. Trimming removed 1 base from V and 8 bases from J, with 8 bases in between.

The chain is built from TRBV29-1 and TRBJ2-7, with a weak D call TRBD1 (5 bases). The germline V gene encodes CDR1 SQVTM and CDR2 ANQGSEA. V was cut by 4 bases and J by 2 bases, with 6 bases left in between. The CDR3 totals 11 residues. The CDR3, as DNA: TGCAGCGTTGCGACAGCCTACGAGCAGTACTTC. It codes for CSVATAYEQYF.

Ten or more counts support this clonotype. V usage is TRBV20-1 and J usage is TRBJ1-2; D is unclear. Trimming stripped 5 bases from V and 5 bases from J, with 6 bases between. Per the germline V gene, CDR1 is DFQATT and CDR2 is SNEGSKA (reference sequence). The length of the CDR3 is 10 residues. CDR3 coding DNA: TGCAGTGCTCCAACTTATGGCTACACCTTC. Translating gives CSAPTYGYTF.

This clonotype was detected a few times. A much more abundant neighbour one base away suggests this may be a read error. The V and J genes are TRBV28 and TRBJ1-5; D is unresolved. CDR1 MDHEN and CDR2 SYDVKM come from the germline V gene. There are 15 residues in the CDR3. The CDR3 sequence is CVSSPPPGGNQPQHF. As DNA, the CDR3 is TGTGTCAGCAGTCCCCCGCCCGGAGGCAATCAGCCCCAGCATTTT.

This clonotype was counted ten times or more. The V call is TRBV28, the J call TRBJ2-5; 10 nucleotides match TRBD1. The germline gives CDR1 MDHEN, CDR2 SYDVKM. J gave up 5 bases and V 5 bases, and 5 bases lay outside the gene matches. The CDR3 totals 14 residues. The CDR3 is CASSHRQGAETQYF. In nucleotides, the CDR3 is TGTGCCAGCAGTCATCGACAGGGGGCGGAGACCCAGTACTTC.

The gene calls are TRBV7-6 and TRBJ2-5; unclear D gene. Trimming pared 3 bases from V and 5 bases from J, leaving 16 bases between. The germline V gene has CDR1 SGHVS and CDR2 FNYEAQ. This CDR3 is 15 amino acids long. The CDR3 DNA reads TGTGCCAGCAGCTTCGAACCCCTCAAAAGGGAGACCCAGTACTTC. Translating gives CASSFEPLKRETQYF. The whole variable domain, filled in from reference TRBV7-6 and TRBJ2-5, reads GAGVSQSPRYKVTKRGQDVALRCDPISGHVSLYWYRQALGQGPEFLTYFNYEAQQDKSGLPNDRFSAERPEGSISTLTIQRTEQRDSAMYRCASSFEPLKRETQYFGPGTRLLVL.

The table lists this clonotype with many counts. The DNA of the CDR3 is TGCGCCAGCAGCCAAGTTAGCAGAAGTCGGGACGAGCAGTACTTC. Translated, it gives CASSQVSRSRDEQYF. The chain has TRBV4-1 and TRBJ2-7; no clear D gene. Trimming pared 1 base from V and 5 bases from J, leaving 15 bases between. Germline lookup yields CDR1 MGHRA and CDR2 YSYEKL. This CDR3 has 15 residues.

In its sample, this clonotype was seen many times. The CDR3 DNA is TGCGCCAGCAGCTTGATGTCAGGGGGCAATTCCTACGAGCAGTACTTC. Its translation is CASSLMSGGNSYEQYF. The chain employs TRBV5-1 and TRBJ2-7; TRBD1 matches at 8 bases. V was clipped by 1 base and J by 1 base; unmatched bases: 7. The CDR3 contains 16 residues. In germline, CDR1 is SGHRS, CDR2 YFSETQ.

This clonotype was recorded at least ten times. The chain couples TRBV12-5 to TRBJ1-1, with D uncertain. Per the germline V gene, CDR1 is LGHNT and CDR2 is FRNRAP. This CDR3 region has 17 residues. V shed 2 bases and J shed 0 bases, with 16 bases lying between them. CDR3 loop: CASGLSSGNGMNTEAFF. For the CDR3, the DNA is TGTGCTAGTGGTTTGTCGTCAGGAAACGGGATGAACACTGAAGCTTTCTTT.

V gene TRBV24-1 combines with J gene TRBJ2-2, with TRBD2 as a possible D gene (6 bases). Germline values: CDR1 KGHDR, CDR2 SFDVKD. V lost 9 bases and J lost 3, with 13 bases in between. The CDR3 extends over 14 amino acids. Here the CDR3 reads CATSTSFHTGELFF. In DNA form, the CDR3 reads TGTGCCACCTCGACTAGTTTCCACACCGGGGAGCTGTTTTTT.

In the case of this clonotype: This may come from a read error, since a much larger clone is one base off. The CDR3 loop is CASSLPATNTEACF. For the CDR3, the DNA is TGTGCCAGCAGTTTGCCGGCGACGAACACTGAAGCTTGCTTT. J is TRBJ1-1 and V is TRBV12-3 or TRBV12-4; D is unresolved. This CDR3 is 14 amino acids long.

In this sample, this clonotype turned up many times. CDR3 sequence reads: CSARDMGREETQYF. CDR3 coding DNA: TGCAGTGCTAGAGATATGGGCAGGGAAGAGACCCAGTACTTC. V gene TRBV20-1 combines with J gene TRBJ2-5, with D maybe TRBD1 (5 bases). The germline V gene encodes CDR1 DFQATT and CDR2 SNEGSKA (reference sequence). Trimming took off 0 bases at V and 3 bases at J, with 11 bases between the two ends. The length of the CDR3 is 14 residues.

This chain connects TRBV12-3 or TRBV12-4 to TRBJ1-3; D perhaps matches TRBD1 (5 bases). This CDR3 contains 15 residues. V was trimmed by 0 bases and J by 3 bases, leaving 9 bases between them. The CDR3 spells CASSLAAGSGNTIYF. In nucleotides, the CDR3 is TGTGCCAGCAGTTTAGCCGCAGGGAGTGGAAACACCATATATTTT.

The chain combines TRBV15 with TRBJ2-7; 8 bases fit TRBD1. Per the germline V gene, CDR1 is LNHNV and CDR2 is YYDKDF (reference sequence). V lost 3 bases and J lost 3; bases outside the gene matches: 13. This CDR3 region has 17 residues. For the CDR3, the DNA is TGTGCCACCAGCAGGTGGACAGGGAACCTAAATGACTACGAGCAGTACTTC. This gives the protein CATSRWTGNLNDYEQYF.

This clonotype was recorded at least ten times. This chain connects TRBV19 to TRBJ1-5; TRBD1 aligns across 10 bases. This CDR3 is 14 amino acids long. Germline V gene sequence: CDR1 LNHDA, CDR2 SQIVND (reference sequence). After removal of 8 bases from V and 7 bases from J, the junction contained 8 bases not matched to a gene. The CDR3 bases are TGTGCCAGTCTTGACAGGGGGCAGTGGCAGCCCCAGCATTTT. It is translated as CASLDRGQWQPQHF. Full variable domain (rest looked up from reference TRBV19 and TRBJ1-5): DGGITQSPKYLFRKEGQNVTLSCEQNLNHDAMYWYRQDPGQGLRLIYYSQIVNDFQKGDIAEGYSVSREKKESFPLTVTSAQKNPTAFYLCASLDRGQWQPQHFGDGTRLSIL.